The T cell receptor beta chain under discussion was sequenced for a study of cytotoxic CD8 clonotypes in ibrutinib-treated CLL. Study-level information: It was after a median approximately twelve months of treatment, range 6 to 36, that response samples were taken. Overall study findings and caveats: Exceeding age-matched healthy donors, baseline clonality also tracked the counts of circulating CD8+ T cells.

Concerning this clone itself: As yet, its antigen is unknown.

TCRdb keeps only in-frame clones here, not all; method: immunoSEQ multiplex PCR. The profile covers 200,000 or so clones, with 79% appearing a single time and around 10% taken by the ten largest. Specimen: PBMCs, collected after 12 months of ibrutinib treatment. The clonotype comes from a human donor with chronic lymphocytic leukemia.

The CDR3 bases are TGTGCCAGCAGTTACCCCGCTCGGGCAGCCTACGAGCAGTACTTC. Residues: CASSYPARAAYEQYF. The V call is TRBV28, the J call TRBJ2-7; D ambiguous. Germline CDR1 and CDR2: MDHEN and SYDVKM. With 4 bases removed from V and 2 bases from J, the gap between germline ends came to 15 bases. The CDR3 runs 15 residues.